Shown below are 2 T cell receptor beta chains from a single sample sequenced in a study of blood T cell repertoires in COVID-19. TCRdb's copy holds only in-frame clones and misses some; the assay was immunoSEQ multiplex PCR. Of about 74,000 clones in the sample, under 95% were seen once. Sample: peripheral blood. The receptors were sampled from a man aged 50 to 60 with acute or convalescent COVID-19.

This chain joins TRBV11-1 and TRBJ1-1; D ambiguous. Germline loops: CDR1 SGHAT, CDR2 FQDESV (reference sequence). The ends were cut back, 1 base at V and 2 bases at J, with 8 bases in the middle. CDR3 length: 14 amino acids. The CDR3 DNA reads TGTGCCAGCAGCTTAGGGAGGATAAACACTGAAGCTTTCTTT. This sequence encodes CASSLGRINTEAFF. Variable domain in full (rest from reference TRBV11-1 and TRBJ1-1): EAEVAQSPRYKITEKSQAVAFWCDPISGHATLYWYRQILGQGPELLVQFQDESVVDDSQLPKDRFSAERLKGVDSTLKIQPAELGDSAMYLCASSLGRINTEAFFGQGTRLTVV.

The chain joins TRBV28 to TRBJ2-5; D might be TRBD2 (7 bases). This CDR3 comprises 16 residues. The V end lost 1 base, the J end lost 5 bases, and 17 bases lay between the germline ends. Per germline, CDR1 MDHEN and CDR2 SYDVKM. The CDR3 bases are TGTGCCAGCAGTTTATTTAGGGGGGGGGTCATGGAGACCCAGTACTTC. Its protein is CASSLFRGGVMETQYF.